Here is one TCR beta chain with its context. Antigen specificity is unknown. Germline CDR1 GTSNPN, CDR2 SVGIG (reference sequence). The V end lost 1 base, the J end lost 2 bases, and 7 bases lay between the germline ends. This CDR3 comprises 13 residues. This specimen belongs to a study of cytotoxic CD8 clonotypes in ibrutinib-treated CLL. Study-wide context: The cohort had about 11 relapsed/refractory and over 14 treatment-naive patients, some 18 IGHV unmutated. Study conclusions and caveats: Exceeding age-matched healthy donors, baseline clonality also tracked the counts of circulating CD8+ T cells.

The method was immunoSEQ multiplex PCR; TCRdb's version includes in-frame clones alone and lacks a portion of them. The data contain roughly 180,000 clones, more than 80% of them singletons. The sample here was PBMCs, taken after 24 months of ibrutinib treatment. The clonotype was recovered from a human donor with chronic lymphocytic leukemia. The chain couples TRBV30 to TRBJ2-3, with D possibly being TRBD1 (5 bases). This chain's CDR3 is CAWSAGYTDTQYF. The CDR3 nucleotides read TGTGCCTGGAGTGCAGGGTACACAGATACGCAGTATTTT.